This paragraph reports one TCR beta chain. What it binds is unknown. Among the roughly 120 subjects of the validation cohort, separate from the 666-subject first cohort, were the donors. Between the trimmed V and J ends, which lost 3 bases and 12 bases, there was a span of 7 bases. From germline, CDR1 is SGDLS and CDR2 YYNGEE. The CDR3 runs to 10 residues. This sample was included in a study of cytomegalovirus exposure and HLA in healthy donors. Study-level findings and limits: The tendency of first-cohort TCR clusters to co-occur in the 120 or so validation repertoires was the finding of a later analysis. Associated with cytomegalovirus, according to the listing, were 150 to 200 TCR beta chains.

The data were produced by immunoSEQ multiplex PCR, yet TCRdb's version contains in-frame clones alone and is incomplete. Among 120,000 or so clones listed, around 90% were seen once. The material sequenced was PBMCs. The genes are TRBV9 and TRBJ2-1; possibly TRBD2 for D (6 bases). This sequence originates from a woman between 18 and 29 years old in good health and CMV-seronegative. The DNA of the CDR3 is TGTGCCAGCAGCGGGAGGGTGCAGTTCTTC. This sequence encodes CASSGRVQFF.